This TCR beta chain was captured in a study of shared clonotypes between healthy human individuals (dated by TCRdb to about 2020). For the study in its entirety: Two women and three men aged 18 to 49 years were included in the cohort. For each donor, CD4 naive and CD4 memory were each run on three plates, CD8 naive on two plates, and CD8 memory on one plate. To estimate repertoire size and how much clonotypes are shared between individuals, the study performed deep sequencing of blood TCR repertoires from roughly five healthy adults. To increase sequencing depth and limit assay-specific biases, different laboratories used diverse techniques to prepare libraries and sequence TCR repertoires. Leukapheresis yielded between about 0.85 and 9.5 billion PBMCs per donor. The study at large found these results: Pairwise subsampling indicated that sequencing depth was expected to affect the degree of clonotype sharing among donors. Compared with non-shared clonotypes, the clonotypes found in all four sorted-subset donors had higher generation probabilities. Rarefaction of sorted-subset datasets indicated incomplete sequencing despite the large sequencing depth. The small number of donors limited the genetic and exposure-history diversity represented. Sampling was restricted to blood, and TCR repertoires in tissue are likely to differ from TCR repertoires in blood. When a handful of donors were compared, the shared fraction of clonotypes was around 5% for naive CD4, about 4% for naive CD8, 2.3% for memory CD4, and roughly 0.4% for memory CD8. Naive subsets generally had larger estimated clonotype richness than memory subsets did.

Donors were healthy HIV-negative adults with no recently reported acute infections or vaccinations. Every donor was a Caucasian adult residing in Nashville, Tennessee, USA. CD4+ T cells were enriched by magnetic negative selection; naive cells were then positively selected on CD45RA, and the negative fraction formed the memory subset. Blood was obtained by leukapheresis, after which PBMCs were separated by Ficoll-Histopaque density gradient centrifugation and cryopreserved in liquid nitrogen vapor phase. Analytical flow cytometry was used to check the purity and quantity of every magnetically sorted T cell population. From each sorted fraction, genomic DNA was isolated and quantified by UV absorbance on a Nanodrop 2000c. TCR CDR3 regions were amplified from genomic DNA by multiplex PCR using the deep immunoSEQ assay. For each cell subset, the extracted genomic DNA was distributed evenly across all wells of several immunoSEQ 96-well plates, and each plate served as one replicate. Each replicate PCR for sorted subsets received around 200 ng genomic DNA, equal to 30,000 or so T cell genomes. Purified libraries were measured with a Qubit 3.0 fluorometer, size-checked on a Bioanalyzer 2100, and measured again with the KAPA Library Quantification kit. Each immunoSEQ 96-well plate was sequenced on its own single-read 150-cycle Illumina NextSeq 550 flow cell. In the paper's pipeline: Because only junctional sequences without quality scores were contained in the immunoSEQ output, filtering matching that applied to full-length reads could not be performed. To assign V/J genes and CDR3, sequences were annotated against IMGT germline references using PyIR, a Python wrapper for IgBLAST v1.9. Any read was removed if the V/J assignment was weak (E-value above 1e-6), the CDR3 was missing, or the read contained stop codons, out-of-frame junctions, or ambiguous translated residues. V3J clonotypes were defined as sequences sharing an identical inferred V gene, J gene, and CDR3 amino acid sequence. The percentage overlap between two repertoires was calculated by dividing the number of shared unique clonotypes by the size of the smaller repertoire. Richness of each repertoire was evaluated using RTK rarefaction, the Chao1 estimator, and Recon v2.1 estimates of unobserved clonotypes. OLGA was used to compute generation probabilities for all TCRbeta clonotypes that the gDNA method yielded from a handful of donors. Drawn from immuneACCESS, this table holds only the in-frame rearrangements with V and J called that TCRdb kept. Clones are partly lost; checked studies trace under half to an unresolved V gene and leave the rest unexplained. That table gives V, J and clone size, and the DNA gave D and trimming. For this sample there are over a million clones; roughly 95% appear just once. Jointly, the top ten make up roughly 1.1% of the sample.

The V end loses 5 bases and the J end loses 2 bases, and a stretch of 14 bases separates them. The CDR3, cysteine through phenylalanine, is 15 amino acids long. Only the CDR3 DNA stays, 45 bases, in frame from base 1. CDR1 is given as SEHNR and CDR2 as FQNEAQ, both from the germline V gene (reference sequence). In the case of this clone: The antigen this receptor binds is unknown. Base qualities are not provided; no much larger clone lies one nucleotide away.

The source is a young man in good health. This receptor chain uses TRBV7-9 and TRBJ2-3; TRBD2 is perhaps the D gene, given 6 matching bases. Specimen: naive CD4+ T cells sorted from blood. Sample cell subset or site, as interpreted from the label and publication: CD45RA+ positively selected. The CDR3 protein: CASSLGTGNTDTQYF. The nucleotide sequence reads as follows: TGTGCCAGCAGCCTAGGGACTGGAAACACAGATACGCAGTATTTT. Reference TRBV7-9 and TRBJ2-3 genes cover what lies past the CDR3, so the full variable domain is DTGVSQNPRHKITKRGQNVTFRCDPISEHNRLYWYRQTLGQGPEFLTYFQNEAQLEKSRLLSDRFSAERPKGSFSTLEIQRTEQGDSAMYLCASSLGTGNTDTQYFGPGTRLTVL.